Below are 6 T cell receptor beta chains sequenced from a single sample in a study of Ad26.COV2.S vaccination and SARS-CoV-2 variants (dated by TCRdb to 2020 to 2023). The sample's treatment or condition label, in plain terms: some 20 received Ad26.COV2.S at low or high dose, single or two shots; several received placebo; per-sample allocation not given. Repertoires of vaccine and placebo recipients were sequenced from samples taken on day 63 after the first injection. The library came from the immunoSEQ multiplex PCR assay. Imported from immuneACCESS, the table was reduced by TCRdb to in-frame sequences with V and J called. These copies leave out some clones; in studies compared against another copy, an unresolved V gene accounts for under half, and the cause of the remainder is not known. This sample gives fewer than 400,000 clones in total; around nine tenths of them show up just once. The ten largest clonotypes hold over 1.5% of the sample.

This specimen consisted of peripheral blood, obtained in a trial of Ad26.COV2.S vaccine versus placebo. The receptor set was obtained from a person between 18 and 65 years old who received the Ad26.COV2.S COVID-19 vaccine or a placebo.

The chain carries TRBV9 and TRBJ2-1; D might be TRBD2 (6 bases). Per germline, CDR1 SGDLS and CDR2 YYNGEE. Trimming removed 3 bases from V and 9 bases from J, with 19 bases in between. The CDR3 covers 15 residues. The CDR3 bases are TGTGCCAGCAGCGCCGTCTCGACTAGTTCGGGTGAGCAGTTCTTC. It yields the protein CASSAVSTSSGEQFF. Full variable domain (missing parts from reference TRBV9 and TRBJ2-1): DSGVTQTPKHLITATGQRVTLRCSPRSGDLSVYWYQQSLDQGLQFLIQYYNGEERAKGNILERFSAQQFPDLHSELNLSSLELGDSALYFCASSAVSTSSGEQFFGPGTRLTVL.

The V call is TRBV3-1 (or the pseudogene TRBV3-2), the J call TRBJ2-1, with a possible D match to TRBD1 (6 bases). Trimming took off 0 bases at V and 9 bases at J, with 18 bases between the two ends. The length of the CDR3 is 16 residues. CDR1 is LGHDT, CDR2 YNNKEL, per germline (reference sequence). CDR3 DNA: TGTGCCAGCAGCCAAGAGGGGGCTAGAATGGCTGCTGAGCAGTTCTTC. It codes for CASSQEGARMAAEQFF.

This clone is judged medium-sized. The chain uses TRBV6-5 and TRBJ1-5; 7 nucleotides agree with TRBD1. V gave up 6 bases and J gave up 7 bases; unmatched junction bases: 6. CDR1 is MNHEY, CDR2 SVGAGI, per germline. The CDR3 totals 13 residues. The CDR3 DNA is TGTGCCAGCAGCCCAGGGGGTTTCCAGCCCCAGCATTTT. This gives the protein CASSPGGFQPQHF.

This chain joins TRBV5-1 and TRBJ2-1, with D unclear. CDR1 SGHRS and CDR2 YFSETQ come from the germline V gene. The CDR3 loop spans 15 amino acids. V shed 0 bases and J shed 2 bases, with 9 bases lying between them. CDR3 nucleotide sequence: TGCGCCAGCAGCTTGGAAACAGCAACCTACAATGAGCAGTTCTTC. Its protein product is CASSLETATYNEQFF.

This clone was recorded a few times. The identical CDR3 is also encoded by other nucleotide sequences in the sample. The V call is TRBV5-1, the J call TRBJ2-5; 12 bases agree with TRBD2. V lost 0 bases, J lost 5 bases, and 2 bases stayed unmatched. The germline gives CDR1 SGHRS, CDR2 YFSETQ. CDR3 length equals 15 residues. CDR3 in DNA: TGCGCCAGCAGCTTGGGGACTAGCGGGAAGGAGACCCAGTACTTC. It translates to CASSLGTSGKETQYF.

V is TRBV4-3 and J is TRBJ2-1; D is undetermined. V dropped 0 bases and J dropped 8 bases, with 17 bases sitting between them. The CDR3 sequence is 16 residues long. In germline, CDR1 is LGHNA, CDR2 YSLEER. The CDR3 DNA sequence: TGCGCCAGCAGCCAAGATGGTGGGGATTTATCTTATGAGCAGTTCTTC. Protein sequence: CASSQDGGDLSYEQFF.